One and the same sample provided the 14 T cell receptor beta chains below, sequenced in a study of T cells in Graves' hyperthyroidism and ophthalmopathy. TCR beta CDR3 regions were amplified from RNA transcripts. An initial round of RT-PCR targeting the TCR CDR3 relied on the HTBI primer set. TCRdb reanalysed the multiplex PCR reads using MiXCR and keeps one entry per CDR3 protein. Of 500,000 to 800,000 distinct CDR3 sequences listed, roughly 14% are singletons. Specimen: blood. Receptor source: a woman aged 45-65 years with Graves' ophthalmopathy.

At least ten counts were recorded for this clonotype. This chain's CDR3 is CSARATSGSPYEQYF. CDR3 sequence (DNA): TGCAGTGCTAGAGCCACTAGCGGGAGTCCCTACGAGCAGTACTTC. J is TRBJ2-7 and V is TRBV20-1; 11 bases fit TRBD2. Germline V gene sequence: CDR1 DFQATT, CDR2 SNEGSKA (reference sequence). CDR3 length: 15 residues. Trimming removed 1 base from V and 2 bases from J; junction bases left unmatched: 4.

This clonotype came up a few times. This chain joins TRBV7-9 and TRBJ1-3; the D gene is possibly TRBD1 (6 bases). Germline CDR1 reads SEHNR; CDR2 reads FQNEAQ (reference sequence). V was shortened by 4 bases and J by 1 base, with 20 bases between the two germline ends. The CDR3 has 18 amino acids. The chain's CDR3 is CASSSQLGHGVSGNTIYF. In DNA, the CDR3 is TGTGCCAGCAGCTCGCAATTGGGACACGGCGTATCTGGAAACACCATATATTTT. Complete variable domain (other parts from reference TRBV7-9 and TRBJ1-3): DTGVSQNPRHKITKRGQNVTFRCDPISEHNRLYWYRQTLGQGPEFLTYFQNEAQLEKSRLLSDRFSAERPKGSFSTLEIQRTEQGDSAMYLCASSSQLGHGVSGNTIYFGEGSWLTVV.

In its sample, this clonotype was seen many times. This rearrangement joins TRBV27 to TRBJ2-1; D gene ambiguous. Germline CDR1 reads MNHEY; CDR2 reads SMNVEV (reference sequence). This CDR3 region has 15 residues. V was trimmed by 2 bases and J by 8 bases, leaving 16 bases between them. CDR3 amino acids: CASSLMLVQFDEQFF. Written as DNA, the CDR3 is TGTGCCAGCAGTTTAATGCTAGTCCAATTCGATGAGCAGTTCTTC.

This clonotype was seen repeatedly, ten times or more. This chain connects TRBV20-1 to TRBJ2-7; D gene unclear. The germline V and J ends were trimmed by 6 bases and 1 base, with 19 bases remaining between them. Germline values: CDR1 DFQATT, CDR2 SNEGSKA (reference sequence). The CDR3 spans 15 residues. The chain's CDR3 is CSAKENNYGSYEQYF. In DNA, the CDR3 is TGCAGTGCCAAAGAGAATAATTACGGATCCTACGAGCAGTACTTC.

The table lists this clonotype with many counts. CDR3 nucleotides: TGTGCCAGCAGTTTATCCTCCACTAGCGCTTATACGCAGTATTTT. This gives the protein CASSLSSTSAYTQYF. The V gene is TRBV28, the J gene TRBJ2-3; 7 bases align to TRBD2. The CDR3 spans 15 residues. V was pared by 1 base and J by 7 bases, with 8 bases of the junction left unmatched. The germline V gene has CDR1 MDHEN and CDR2 SYDVKM.

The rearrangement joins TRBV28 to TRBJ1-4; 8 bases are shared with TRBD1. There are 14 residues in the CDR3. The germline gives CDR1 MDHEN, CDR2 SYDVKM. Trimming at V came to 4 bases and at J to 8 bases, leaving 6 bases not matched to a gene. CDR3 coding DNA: TGTGCCAGCAGTTCACAGGGGGGTCACGAAAAACTGTTTTTT. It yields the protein CASSSQGGHEKLFF.

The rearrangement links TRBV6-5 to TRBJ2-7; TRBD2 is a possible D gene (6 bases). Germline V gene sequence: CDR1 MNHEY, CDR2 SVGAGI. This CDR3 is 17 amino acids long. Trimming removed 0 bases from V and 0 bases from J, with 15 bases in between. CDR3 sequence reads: CASSYSSASVPSYEQYF. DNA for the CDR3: TGTGCCAGCAGTTACTCTTCGGCTAGCGTCCCCTCCTACGAGCAGTACTTC.

This chain's CDR3 is CASSIFRVRGNQPQHF. CDR3 coding DNA: TGTGCCAGTAGTATCTTCCGGGTGAGAGGCAATCAGCCCCAGCATTTT. V is TRBV19 and J is TRBJ1-5, with no clear D. Germline values: CDR1 LNHDA, CDR2 SQIVND (reference sequence). V lost 3 bases and J 2 bases, leaving 14 bases between the germline ends. The CDR3 length is 16 residues.

The CDR3 bases are TGTGCCACCAGTGAACACAATGAGCAGTTCTTC. It translates to CATSEHNEQFF. V gene TRBV24-1 combines with J gene TRBJ2-1, with D unresolved. Per germline, CDR1 KGHDR and CDR2 SFDVKD. Trimming shortened V by 4 bases and J by 5 bases, and 2 bases separated the two germline ends. The CDR3 is made up of 11 amino acids.

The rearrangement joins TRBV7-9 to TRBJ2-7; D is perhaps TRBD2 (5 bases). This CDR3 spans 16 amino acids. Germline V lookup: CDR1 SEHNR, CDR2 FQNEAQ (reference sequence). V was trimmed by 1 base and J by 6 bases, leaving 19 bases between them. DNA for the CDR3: TGTGCCAGCAGCTTAGATATCGGGATGGTCCCCGGCGAGCAGTACTTC. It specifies CASSLDIGMVPGEQYF.

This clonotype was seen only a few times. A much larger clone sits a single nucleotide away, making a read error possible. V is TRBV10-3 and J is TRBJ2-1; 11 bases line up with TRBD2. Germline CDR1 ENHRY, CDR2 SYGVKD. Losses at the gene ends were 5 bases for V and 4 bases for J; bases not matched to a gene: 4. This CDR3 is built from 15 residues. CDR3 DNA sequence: TGTGCCATCAGTCCGGGACTAGCGGAATACAATGAGCAGTTCTTC. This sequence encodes CAISPGLAEYNEQFF.

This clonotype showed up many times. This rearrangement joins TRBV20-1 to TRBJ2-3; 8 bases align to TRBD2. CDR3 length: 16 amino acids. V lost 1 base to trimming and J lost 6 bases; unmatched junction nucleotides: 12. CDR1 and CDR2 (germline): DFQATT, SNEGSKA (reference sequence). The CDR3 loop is CSARGVGLAPMDTQYF. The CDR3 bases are TGCAGTGCTAGAGGGGTTGGACTAGCTCCTATGGATACGCAGTATTTT.

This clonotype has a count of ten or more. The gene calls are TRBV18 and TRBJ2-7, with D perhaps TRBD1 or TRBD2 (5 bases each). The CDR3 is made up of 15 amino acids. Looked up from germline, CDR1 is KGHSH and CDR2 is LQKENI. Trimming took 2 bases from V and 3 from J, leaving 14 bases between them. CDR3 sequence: CASSPGGNLNYEQYF. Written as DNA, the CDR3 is TGTGCCAGCTCACCAGGGGGAAACCTCAACTACGAGCAGTACTTC.

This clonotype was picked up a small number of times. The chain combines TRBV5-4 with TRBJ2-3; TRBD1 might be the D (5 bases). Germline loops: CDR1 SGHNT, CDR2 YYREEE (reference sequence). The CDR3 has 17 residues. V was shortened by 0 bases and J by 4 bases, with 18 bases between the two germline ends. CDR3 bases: TGTGCCAGCAGCTTGGAGCTCTGGGGCAGGGCGGCAGATACGCAGTATTTT. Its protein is CASSLELWGRAADTQYF.